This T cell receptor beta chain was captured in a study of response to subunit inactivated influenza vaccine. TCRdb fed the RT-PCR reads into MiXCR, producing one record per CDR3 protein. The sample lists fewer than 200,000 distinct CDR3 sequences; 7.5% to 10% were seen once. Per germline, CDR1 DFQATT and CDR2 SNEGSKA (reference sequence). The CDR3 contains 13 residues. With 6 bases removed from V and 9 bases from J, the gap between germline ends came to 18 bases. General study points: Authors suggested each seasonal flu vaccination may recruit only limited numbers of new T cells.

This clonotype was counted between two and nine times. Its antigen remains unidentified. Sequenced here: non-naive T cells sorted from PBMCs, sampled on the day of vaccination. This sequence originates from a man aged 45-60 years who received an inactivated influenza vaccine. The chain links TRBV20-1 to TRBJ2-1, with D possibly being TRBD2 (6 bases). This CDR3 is CSARFTSTAEQFF. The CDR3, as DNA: TGCAGTGCGAGGTTCACTAGCACGGCTGAGCAGTTCTTC.